These 28 T cell receptor beta chains came from one sample sequenced in a study of human T cells and chemical hapten exposure. Time point described: patch test 3, about 24 weeks after DPC sensitization. Treatment: therapeutic diphenylcyclopropenone sensitization with weekly scalp DPC. From the RACE reads, TCRdb called clonotypes with MiXCR, one entry per CDR3 protein. This sample has over 150,000 distinct CDR3 sequences, with around a quarter found just once. This material consisted of whole blood, taken in connection with sensitization to the hapten diphenylcyclopropenone (DPC). Receptor source: a woman aged 18 to 35 with alopecia areata. Some clones in this sample may be carry-over from other donors' samples.

The chain joins TRBV20-1 to TRBJ2-3; TRBD2 matches at 7 bases. CDR1 and CDR2 (germline): DFQATT, SNEGSKA (reference sequence). This CDR3 region has 14 residues. V shed 3 bases and J 6 bases; nucleotides not matched to a gene: 9. In nucleotides, the CDR3 is TGCAGTGCTAGCCGGGGCGGGAGAGTTGATACGCAGTATTTT. This sequence encodes CSASRGGRVDTQYF.

This clonotype has only a few counts. V is TRBV2 and J is TRBJ1-1; 7 nucleotides align to TRBD1. The CDR3 runs to 13 residues. Germline CDR1 is SNHLY and CDR2 is FYNNEI. The V segment lost 2 bases and the J segment 11 bases; nucleotides outside the gene matches: 8. CDR3 bases: TGTGCCAGCAGTGAAAACAGGGGTGTGGAGGCTTTCTTT. Its protein is CASSENRGVEAFF.

This clonotype has more than one count but fewer than ten. The gene calls are TRBV28 and TRBJ2-7; a weak D match, TRBD1 (5 bases). The CDR3 extends over 16 amino acids. Trimming took off 3 bases at V and 0 bases at J, with 15 bases between the two ends. Germline CDR1 is MDHEN and CDR2 is SYDVKM. CDR3 bases: TGTGCCAGCAGTTTTTCCCCAGGGCTAAGCTCCTACGAGCAGTACTTC. Protein sequence: CASSFSPGLSSYEQYF.

This clonotype has more than one count but fewer than ten. CDR3 sequence reads: CASSLVLAGLYNEQFF. Written as DNA, the CDR3 is TGTGCCAGCAGCTTAGTTTTAGCGGGGCTCTACAATGAGCAGTTCTTC. V usage is TRBV7-2 and J usage is TRBJ2-1; 8 nucleotides match TRBD2. CDR1 and CDR2 from the germline V gene are SGHTA and FQGNSA. Unmatched junction bases numbered 5, after V lost 1 base and J lost 3 bases. The CDR3 totals 16 residues. The variable domain in full, with the rest retrieved from reference TRBV7-2 and TRBJ2-1, is GAGVSQSPSNKVTEKGKDVELRCDPISGHTALYWYRQSLGQGLEFLIYFQGNSAPDKSGLPSDRFSAERTGGSVSTLTIQRTQQEDSAVYLCASSLVLAGLYNEQFFGPGTRLTVL.

The rearrangement uses TRBV4-2 and TRBJ1-2; 7 nucleotides agree with TRBD1. CDR1 and CDR2 (germline): LGHNA, YNFKEQ. CDR3 size: 15 residues. J lost 6 bases, V lost 2 bases, and 9 bases had no gene match. The CDR3 protein is CASSQQSRDSDGYTF. The CDR3 DNA is TGTGCCAGCAGCCAACAATCCCGGGACAGCGATGGCTACACCTTC.

This clonotype was seen more than once but under ten times. The rearrangement joins TRBV4-3 to TRBJ2-7; 8 positions agree with TRBD2. V dropped 3 bases and J dropped 0; count of bases not matched to a gene: 7. Germline lookup yields CDR1 LGHNA and CDR2 YSLEER. This CDR3 comprises 16 residues. The CDR3 spells CASSQALAASSYEQYF. CDR3 in DNA: TGCGCCAGCAGCCAGGCACTAGCGGCAAGCTCCTACGAGCAGTACTTC.

The chain has TRBV29-1 and TRBJ2-3; D is perhaps TRBD2 (6 bases). This CDR3 spans 14 amino acids. Germline V gene sequence: CDR1 SQVTM, CDR2 ANQGSEA. The ends were cut back, 3 bases at V and 3 bases at J, with 13 bases in the middle. The CDR3, as DNA: TGCAGCGTTGAGGGGGGAGTTTGGACAGATACGCAGTATTTT. This translates into CSVEGGVWTDTQYF.

The chain recombines TRBV2 with TRBJ1-6; D unresolved. Germline lookup yields CDR1 SNHLY and CDR2 FYNNEI. The V end lost 4 bases, the J end lost 4 bases, and 5 bases lay between the germline ends. This CDR3 is built from 13 residues. This chain's CDR3 is CASSGWYNSPLHF. The CDR3 bases are TGTGCCAGCAGTGGCTGGTATAATTCACCCCTCCACTTT.

In its sample, this clonotype was seen many times. The chain employs TRBV20-1 and TRBJ1-2; 8 positions agree with TRBD1. The J segment lost 2 bases and the V segment lost 4 bases, leaving 0 bases of the junction unmatched. The germline V gene has CDR1 DFQATT and CDR2 SNEGSKA (reference sequence). The CDR3 runs to 12 residues. DNA of the CDR3: TGCAGTGCTACAGGGGGCAACTATGGCTACACCTTC. Protein product: CSATGGNYGYTF.

This clonotype was counted only a few times. The chain joins TRBV29-1 to TRBJ2-1; 10 bases fit TRBD2. With 3 bases clipped from V and 6 bases from J, the junction kept 5 bases outside the gene matches. Germline V lookup: CDR1 SQVTM, CDR2 ANQGSEA. This CDR3 contains 14 residues. The CDR3 loop reads CSVEPSGSINEQFF. For the CDR3, the DNA is TGCAGCGTTGAGCCTAGCGGGAGTATCAATGAGCAGTTCTTC.

This chain uses TRBV29-1 with TRBJ1-1, with 11 bases lining up with TRBD1. From germline, CDR1 is SQVTM and CDR2 ANQGSEA. The CDR3 consists of 15 residues. Trimming removed 4 bases from V and 3 bases from J; junction bases left unmatched: 7. The CDR3 sequence is CSVGAGQGVYTEAFF. CDR3 nucleotides: TGCAGCGTTGGGGCGGGACAGGGGGTTTACACTGAAGCTTTCTTT. Together with reference TRBV29-1 and TRBJ1-1, the CDR3 gives the full variable domain: SAVISQKPSRDICQRGTSLTIQCQVDSQVTMMFWYRQQPGQSLTLIATANQGSEATYESGFVIDKFPISRPNLTFSTLTVSNMSPEDSSIYLCSVGAGQGVYTEAFFGQGTRLTVV.

The chain recombines TRBV20-1 with TRBJ2-2; D perhaps matches TRBD2 (5 bases). The CDR3 contains 12 residues. Trimming shortened V by 6 bases and J by 3 bases, and 8 bases separated the two germline ends. Per the germline V gene, CDR1 is DFQATT and CDR2 is SNEGSKA (reference sequence). The CDR3 here is CSAGGYTGELFF. DNA for the CDR3: TGCAGTGCCGGAGGTTACACCGGGGAGCTGTTTTTT.

The chain employs TRBV10-3 and TRBJ1-5, with D hard to call. The V end was cut by 3 bases, the J end by 0 bases, with 9 bases between. CDR3 size: 15 residues. Per germline, CDR1 ENHRY and CDR2 SYGVKD. The CDR3 DNA follows: TGTGCCATCAGTGAAGGAGAGTATAGCAATCAGCCCCAGCATTTT. Translation gives CAISEGEYSNQPQHF.

V usage is TRBV24-1 and J usage is TRBJ2-3; D not resolved. Trimming stripped 1 base from V and 5 bases from J, with 9 bases between. From germline, CDR1 is KGHDR and CDR2 SFDVKD. This CDR3 is 14 amino acids long. The CDR3 sequence: CATSDFSVRDTQYF. The CDR3 DNA reads as TGTGCCACCAGTGATTTTTCGGTTCGAGATACGCAGTATTTT.

The CDR3: CASSPQAGGNTIYF. CDR3 DNA sequence: TGTGCCAGCAGTCCTCAGGCAGGGGGAAACACCATATATTTT. The rearrangement uses TRBV12-3 or TRBV12-4 and TRBJ1-3; TRBD1 might be the D (5 bases). The germline V and J ends were trimmed by 5 bases and 4 bases, with 12 bases remaining between them. CDR3 length: 14 amino acids.

The table lists this clonotype with a count of one. The rearrangement uses TRBV25-1 and TRBJ2-1; 7 bases line up with TRBD1. V dropped 4 bases and J dropped 3; count of bases not matched to a gene: 12. This CDR3 is built from 17 residues. Germline CDR1 is MGHDK and CDR2 is SYGVNS. The CDR3: CASSGPGTAADYNEQFF. CDR3 DNA sequence: TGTGCCAGCAGTGGTCCGGGGACAGCGGCAGACTACAATGAGCAGTTCTTC.

There are a few counts of this clonotype. The rearrangement joins TRBV4-1 to TRBJ1-1; tentatively, D is TRBD1 (5 bases). V was clipped by 4 bases and J by 8 bases, with 17 bases between them. This CDR3 is 14 amino acids long. The germline gives CDR1 MGHRA, CDR2 YSYEKL. Here the CDR3 reads CASSPPEPGPEAFF. The CDR3 DNA sequence: TGCGCCAGCAGCCCCCCAGAACCGGGACCCGAAGCTTTCTTT.

The V call is TRBV3-1, the J call TRBJ2-1, with 12 nucleotides matching TRBD2. Trimming cost V 6 bases and J 6 bases; bases outside gene matches: 6. This CDR3 spans 15 amino acids. From germline, CDR1 is LGHDT and CDR2 YNNKEL (reference sequence). CDR3 DNA: TGTGCCAGCAGTCCACTAGCGGGAGGAATCAATGAGCAGTTCTTC. It is translated as CASSPLAGGINEQFF.

The J gene is TRBJ2-1, the V gene TRBV9, with TRBD2 matching 7 bases. This CDR3 contains 16 residues. Germline lookup yields CDR1 SGDLS and CDR2 YYNGEE. Trimming took 7 bases from V and 0 from J; bases not matched to a gene: 10. The CDR3 DNA follows: TGTGCCAGCGAGGGGAGGGGCGAAAGCTCCTACAATGAGCAGTTCTTC. This gives the protein CASEGRGESSYNEQFF. Complete variable domain (other parts from reference TRBV9 and TRBJ2-1): DSGVTQTPKHLITATGQRVTLRCSPRSGDLSVYWYQQSLDQGLQFLIQYYNGEERAKGNILERFSAQQFPDLHSELNLSSLELGDSALYFCASEGRGESSYNEQFFGPGTRLTVL.

This clonotype came up a few times. J is TRBJ2-5 and V is TRBV11-2, with D possibly matching TRBD1 (8 bases). From germline, CDR1 is SGHAT and CDR2 FQNNGV. Deletions cut 6 bases from V and 7 bases from J, with 21 bases between. The CDR3 runs to 15 residues. The CDR3 region is CASRGGDRRKRTQYF. CDR3 DNA: TGTGCCAGCAGGGGGGGGGACAGGCGAAAAAGGACCCAGTACTTC.

Only a few counts were recorded for this clonotype. The CDR3 nucleotides are TGTGCCAGCAGCCAAGGCAGGGGAGGCACCTACGAGCAGTACTTC. Translation: CASSQGRGGTYEQYF. This rearrangement joins TRBV14 to TRBJ2-7; D is tentatively TRBD1 or TRBD2 (6 bases each). Germline lookup yields CDR1 SGHDN and CDR2 FVKESK. V was cut by 1 base and J by 2 bases, with 12 bases left in between. The CDR3 runs 15 residues. Full variable domain (missing parts from reference TRBV14 and TRBJ2-7): EAGVTQFPSHSVIEKGQTVTLRCDPISGHDNLYWYRRVMGKEIKFLLHFVKESKQDESGMPNNRFLAERTGGTYSTLKVQPAELEDSGVYFCASSQGRGGTYEQYFGPGTRLTVT.

This clonotype was detected only a few times. The chain has TRBV29-1 and TRBJ1-4; D not certain. There are 14 residues in the CDR3. Trimming removed 5 bases at V and 0 bases at J, with 10 bases between. Per germline, CDR1 SQVTM and CDR2 ANQGSEA. The CDR3 DNA reads TGCAGCGTTAAGGGAGTTGCAACTAATGAAAAACTGTTTTTT. Protein sequence: CSVKGVATNEKLFF.

This chain joins TRBV7-9 and TRBJ1-1; 8 nucleotides agree with TRBD1. The germline V gene has CDR1 SEHNR and CDR2 FQNEAQ (reference sequence). V lost 7 bases to trimming and J lost 6 bases; unmatched junction nucleotides: 1. This CDR3 is 11 amino acids long. The CDR3 DNA follows: TGTGCCAGCAAACAGGGGGCTGAAGCTTTCTTT. Protein product: CASKQGAEAFF.

The chain uses TRBV27 and TRBJ1-4, with D unclear. Germline CDR1 reads MNHEY; CDR2 reads SMNVEV (reference sequence). Trimming took 4 bases from V and 4 from J, leaving 10 bases between them. The CDR3 runs to 14 residues. The CDR3 loop is CASSSVAVNEKLFF. CDR3 coding DNA: TGTGCCAGCAGTTCGGTGGCTGTTAATGAAAAACTGTTTTTT.

This clonotype was detected ten times or more. The V gene is TRBV29-1, the J gene TRBJ1-1, with TRBD1 matching 7 bases. There are 13 residues in the CDR3. Trimming at V came to 6 bases and at J to 4 bases, leaving 8 bases not matched to a gene. Germline CDR1 is SQVTM and CDR2 is ANQGSEA. CDR3 loop: CSVETGWGTEAFF. CDR3 coding DNA: TGCAGCGTGGAGACAGGGTGGGGCACTGAAGCTTTCTTT.

This clonotype was observed at least ten times. The gene calls are TRBV25-1 and TRBJ2-3, with D maybe TRBD2 (5 bases). V was cut by 3 bases and J by 1 base, with 11 bases left in between. This CDR3 comprises 15 residues. In germline, CDR1 is MGHDK, CDR2 SYGVNS. The CDR3 nucleotides read TGTGCCAGCAGTGAGAGGGAGATTCGCACAGATACGCAGTATTTT. Translated: CASSEREIRTDTQYF.

V usage is TRBV29-1 and J usage is TRBJ1-2, with TRBD1 as a possible D gene (5 bases). The ends were cut back, 5 bases at V and 5 bases at J, with 15 bases in the middle. The CDR3 has 13 amino acids. Germline CDR1 and CDR2: SQVTM and ANQGSEA. The CDR3 spells CSVKGRTKYGYTF. CDR3 DNA sequence: TGCAGCGTTAAAGGACGGACAAAGTATGGCTACACCTTC.

The chain is built from TRBV29-1 and TRBJ1-2, with D hard to call. CDR3 length equals 12 residues. Trimming removed 7 bases at V and 2 bases at J, with 11 bases between. Germline CDR1 reads SQVTM; CDR2 reads ANQGSEA. The CDR3 region is CSAWESNYGYTF. The CDR3 coding sequence is TGCAGCGCTTGGGAATCAAACTATGGCTACACCTTC.